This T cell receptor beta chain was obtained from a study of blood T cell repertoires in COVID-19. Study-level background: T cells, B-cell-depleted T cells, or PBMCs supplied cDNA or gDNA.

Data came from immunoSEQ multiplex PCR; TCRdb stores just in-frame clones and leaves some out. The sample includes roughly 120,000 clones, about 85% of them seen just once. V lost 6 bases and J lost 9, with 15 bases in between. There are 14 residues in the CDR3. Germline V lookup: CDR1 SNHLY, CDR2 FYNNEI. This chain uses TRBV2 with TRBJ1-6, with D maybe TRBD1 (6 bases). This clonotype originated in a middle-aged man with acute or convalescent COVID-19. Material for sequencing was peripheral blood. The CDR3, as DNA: TGTGCCAGCAGACAGGGATGGGGAATTTCACCCCTCCACTTT. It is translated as CASRQGWGISPLHF.